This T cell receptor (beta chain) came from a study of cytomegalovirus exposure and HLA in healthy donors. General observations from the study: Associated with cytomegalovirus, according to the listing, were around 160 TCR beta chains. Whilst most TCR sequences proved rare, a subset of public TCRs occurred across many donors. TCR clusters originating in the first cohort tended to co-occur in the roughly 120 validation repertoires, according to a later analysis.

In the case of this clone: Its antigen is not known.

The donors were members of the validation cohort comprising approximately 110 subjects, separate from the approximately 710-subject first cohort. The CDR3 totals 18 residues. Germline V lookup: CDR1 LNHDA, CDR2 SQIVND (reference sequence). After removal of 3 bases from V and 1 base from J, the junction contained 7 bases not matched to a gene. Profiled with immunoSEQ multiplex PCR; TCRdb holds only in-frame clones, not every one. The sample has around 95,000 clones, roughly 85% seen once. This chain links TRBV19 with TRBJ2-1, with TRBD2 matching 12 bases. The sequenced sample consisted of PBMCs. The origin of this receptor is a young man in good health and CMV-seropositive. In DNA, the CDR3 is TGTGCCAGTAGTATTAGGGGACTAGCGGGCGGGTCCTACAATGAGCAGTTCTTC. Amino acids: CASSIRGLAGGSYNEQFF.